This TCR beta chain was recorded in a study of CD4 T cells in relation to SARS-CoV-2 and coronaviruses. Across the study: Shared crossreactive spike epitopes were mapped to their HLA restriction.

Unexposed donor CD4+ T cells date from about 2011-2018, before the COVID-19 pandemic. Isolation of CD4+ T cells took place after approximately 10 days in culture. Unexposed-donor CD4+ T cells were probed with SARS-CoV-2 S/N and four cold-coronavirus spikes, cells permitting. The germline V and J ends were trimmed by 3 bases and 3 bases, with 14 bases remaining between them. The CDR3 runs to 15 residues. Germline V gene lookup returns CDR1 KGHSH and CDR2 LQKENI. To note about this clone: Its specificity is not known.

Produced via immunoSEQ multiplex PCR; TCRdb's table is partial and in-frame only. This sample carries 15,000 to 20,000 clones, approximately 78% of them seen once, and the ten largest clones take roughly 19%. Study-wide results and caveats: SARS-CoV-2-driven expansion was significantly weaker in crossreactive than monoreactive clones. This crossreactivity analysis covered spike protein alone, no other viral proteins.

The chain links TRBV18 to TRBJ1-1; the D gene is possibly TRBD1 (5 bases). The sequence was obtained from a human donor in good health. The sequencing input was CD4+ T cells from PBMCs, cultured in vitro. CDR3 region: CASSPIQGPDTEAFF. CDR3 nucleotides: TGTGCCAGCTCACCGATTCAGGGTCCCGACACTGAAGCTTTCTTT. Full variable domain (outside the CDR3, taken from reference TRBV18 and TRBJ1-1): NAGVMQNPRHLVRRRGQEARLRCSPMKGHSHVYWYRQLPEEGLKFMVYLQKENIIDESGMPKERFSAEFPKEGPSILRIQQVVRGDSAAYFCASSPIQGPDTEAFFGQGTRLTVV.